This T cell receptor beta chain was documented in a study of beta chain features in type 1 diabetes. CDR1 is MDHEN and CDR2 is SYDVKM in the germline V gene. This CDR3 comprises 12 residues. Trimming left V 6 bases short and J 4 bases short, with 9 bases between. Study observations and caveats: Moderately but significantly shorter TCRB CDR3s were found in Type 1 diabetes patients in all four CD4+ subsets. There were fewer insertions and more deletions at the VDJ junctions of type 1 diabetes patients.

A remark on this clone: Antigen: not known.

Expressed TCRB transcripts were sequenced after all isolated RNA was converted to cDNA. This table comes from immunoSEQ multiplex PCR, and its TCRdb copy is limited to in-frame clones, with some not included. The sample carries some 360,000 clones, 8.5% to 10% recorded once. The rearrangement links TRBV28 to TRBJ1-2, with D hard to call. The receptor comes from a man aged 25-45 years with type 1 diabetes. Input material: central memory CD4+ T cells from blood. The DNA of the CDR3 is TGTGCCAGCAGGTCCGAGGTCTATGGCTACACCTTC. It is translated as CASRSEVYGYTF.